The text below deals with one T cell receptor beta chain. Original data processing: Estimation of nucleated cell counts was performed using reference gene primer amplification. Sequencing was performed with immunoSEQ multiplex PCR; in TCRdb, only in-frame clones are kept and a portion is missing. That table gives V, J and clone size, and the DNA gave D and trimming. The profile covers tens of thousands of clones, with under 95% appearing a single time and about a tenth taken by the ten largest. The sample is drawn from a study of blood T cell repertoires in COVID-19. Study background: The United States, Italy and Spain supplied acute and convalescent COVID-19 samples.

The V end lost 8 bases, the J end lost 1 base, and 15 bases lay between the germline ends. Germline V lookup: CDR1 LGHNA, CDR2 YNFKEQ. The CDR3 contains 14 residues. The sequencing sample was made of peripheral blood. This sequence originates from a human donor in a cohort sampled during active COVID-19. The chain joins TRBV4-2 to TRBJ2-7; D remains ambiguous. The CDR3 region has the DNA TGTGCCAGCCGCCCCGCTCGAGGTTCCTACGAGCAGTACTTC. It codes for CASRPARGSYEQYF.